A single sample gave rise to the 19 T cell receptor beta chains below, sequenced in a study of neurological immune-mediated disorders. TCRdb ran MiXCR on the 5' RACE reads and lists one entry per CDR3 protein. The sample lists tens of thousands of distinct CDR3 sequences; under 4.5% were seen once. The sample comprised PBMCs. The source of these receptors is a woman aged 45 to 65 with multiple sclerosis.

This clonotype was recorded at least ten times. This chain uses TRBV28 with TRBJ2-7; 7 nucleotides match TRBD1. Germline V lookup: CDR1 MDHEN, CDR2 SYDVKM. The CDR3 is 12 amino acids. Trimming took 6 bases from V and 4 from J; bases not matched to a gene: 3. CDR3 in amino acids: CASRGQFYEQYF. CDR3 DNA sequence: TGTGCCAGCAGGGGACAGTTTTACGAGCAGTACTTC.

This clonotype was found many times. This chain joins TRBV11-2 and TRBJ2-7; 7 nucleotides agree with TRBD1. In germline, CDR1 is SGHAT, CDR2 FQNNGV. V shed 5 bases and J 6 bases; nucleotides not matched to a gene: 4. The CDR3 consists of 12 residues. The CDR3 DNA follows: TGTGCCAGCAGCGTGGGACAGACCGAGCAGTACTTC. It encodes CASSVGQTEQYF.

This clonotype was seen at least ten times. The CDR3 DNA follows: TGCAGTGCTAGAGATATGGAGCGGGGTTCCACAGATACGCAGTATTTT. Translating it yields CSARDMERGSTDTQYF. This chain joins TRBV20-1 and TRBJ2-3; 7 positions match TRBD2. CDR3 length equals 16 residues. Germline V gene sequence: CDR1 DFQATT, CDR2 SNEGSKA (reference sequence). V was pared by 0 bases and J by 2 bases, with 8 bases of the junction left unmatched.

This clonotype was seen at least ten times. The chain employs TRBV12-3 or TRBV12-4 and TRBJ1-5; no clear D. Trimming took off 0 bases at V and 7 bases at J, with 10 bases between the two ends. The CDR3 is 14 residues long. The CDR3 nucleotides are TGTGCCAGCAGTTTAGCGTCGGGTCCGCAGCCCCAGCATTTT. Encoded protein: CASSLASGPQPQHF.

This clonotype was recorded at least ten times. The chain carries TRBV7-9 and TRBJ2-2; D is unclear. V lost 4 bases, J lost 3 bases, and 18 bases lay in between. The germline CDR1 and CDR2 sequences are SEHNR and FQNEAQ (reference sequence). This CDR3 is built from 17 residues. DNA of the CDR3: TGTGCCAGCAGCTCCCGGAAAGGGCCACCTTACACCGGGGAGCTGTTTTTT. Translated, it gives CASSSRKGPPYTGELFF.

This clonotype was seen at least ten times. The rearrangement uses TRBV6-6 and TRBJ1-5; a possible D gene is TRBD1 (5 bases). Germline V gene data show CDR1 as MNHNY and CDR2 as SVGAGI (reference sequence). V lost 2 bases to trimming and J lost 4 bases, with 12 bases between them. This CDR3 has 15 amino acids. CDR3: CASSYQGRTNQPQHF. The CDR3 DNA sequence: TGTGCCAGCAGTTACCAGGGTCGGACGAATCAGCCCCAGCATTTT.

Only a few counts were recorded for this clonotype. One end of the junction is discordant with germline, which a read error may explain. CDR3 DNA sequence: TGCAGTGCTTCCCGCTGGGGGCGAGAAAAGACCCAGAATTTT. Protein product: CSASRWGREKTQNF. The chain carries TRBV20-1 and TRBJ1-5; D possibly corresponds to TRBD1 (6 bases). Germline V lookup: CDR1 DFQATT, CDR2 SNEGSKA (reference sequence). There are 14 residues in the CDR3.

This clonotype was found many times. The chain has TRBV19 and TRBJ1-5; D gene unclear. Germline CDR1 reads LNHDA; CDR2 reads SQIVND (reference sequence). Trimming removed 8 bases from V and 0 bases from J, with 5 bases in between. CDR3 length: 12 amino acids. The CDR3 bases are TGTGCCAGTTACCCTAGCAATCAGCCCCAGCATTTT. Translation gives CASYPSNQPQHF.

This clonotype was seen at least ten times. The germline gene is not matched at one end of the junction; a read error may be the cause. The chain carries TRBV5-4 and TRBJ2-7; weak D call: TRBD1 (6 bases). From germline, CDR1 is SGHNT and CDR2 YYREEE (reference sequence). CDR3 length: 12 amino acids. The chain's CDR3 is CASSLAPRDTVF. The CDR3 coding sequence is TGTGCCAGCAGCTTGGCCCCCCGGGACACCGTTTTT.

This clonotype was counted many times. The CDR3 loop is CASRERGASYNEQFF. CDR3 bases: TGTGCCAGCAGAGAGCGGGGGGCCTCCTACAATGAGCAGTTCTTC. J is TRBJ2-1 and V is TRBV6-2 or TRBV6-3, with 9 bases that match TRBD2. Losses at the gene ends were 6 bases for V and 0 bases for J; bases not matched to a gene: 3. The CDR3 consists of 15 residues. CDR1 is MNHEY, CDR2 SVGEGT, per germline.

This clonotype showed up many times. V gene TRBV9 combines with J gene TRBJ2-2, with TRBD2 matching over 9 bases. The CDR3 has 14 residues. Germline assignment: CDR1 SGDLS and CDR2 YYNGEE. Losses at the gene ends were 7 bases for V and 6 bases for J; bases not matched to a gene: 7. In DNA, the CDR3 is TGTGCCAGCGGGGGGGCTAGCGGGGCCGGGGAGCTGTTTTTT. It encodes CASGGASGAGELFF.

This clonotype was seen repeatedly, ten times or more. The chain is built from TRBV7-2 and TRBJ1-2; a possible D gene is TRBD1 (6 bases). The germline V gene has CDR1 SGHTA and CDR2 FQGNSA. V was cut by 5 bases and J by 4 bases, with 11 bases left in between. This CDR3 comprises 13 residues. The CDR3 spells CASSTRDTYGYTF. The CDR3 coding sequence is TGTGCCAGCAGCACCCGGGACACCTATGGCTACACCTTC.

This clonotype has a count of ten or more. The DNA of the CDR3 is TGCGCCAGCGGCCTACAGGGTGCTGAGACCCAGTACTTC. Translated, it gives CASGLQGAETQYF. The chain links TRBV5-1 to TRBJ2-5, with a tentative D call TRBD1 (6 bases). In germline, CDR1 is SGHRS, CDR2 YFSETQ. V dropped 7 bases and J dropped 5 bases, with 15 bases sitting between them. The CDR3 spans 13 residues.

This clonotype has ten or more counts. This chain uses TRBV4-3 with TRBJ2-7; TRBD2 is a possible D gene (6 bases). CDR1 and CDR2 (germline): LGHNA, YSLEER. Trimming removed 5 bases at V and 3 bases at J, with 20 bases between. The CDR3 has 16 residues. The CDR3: CASSVHRGGGDYEQYF. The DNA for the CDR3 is TGCGCCAGCAGCGTACACCGTGGAGGCGGGGACTACGAGCAGTACTTC.

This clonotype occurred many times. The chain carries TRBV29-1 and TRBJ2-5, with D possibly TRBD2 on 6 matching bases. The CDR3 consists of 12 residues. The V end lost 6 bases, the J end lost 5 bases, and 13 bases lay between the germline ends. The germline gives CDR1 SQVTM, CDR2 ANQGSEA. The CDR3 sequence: CSVGTPWETQYF. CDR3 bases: TGCAGCGTGGGGACTCCGTGGGAGACCCAGTACTTC.

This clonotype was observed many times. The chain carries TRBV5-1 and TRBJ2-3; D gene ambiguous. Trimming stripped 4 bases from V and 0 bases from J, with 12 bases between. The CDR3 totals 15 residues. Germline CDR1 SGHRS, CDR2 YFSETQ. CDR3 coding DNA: TGCGCCAGCAGCCCACGACCCTCTAGCACAGATACGCAGTATTTT. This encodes CASSPRPSSTDTQYF.

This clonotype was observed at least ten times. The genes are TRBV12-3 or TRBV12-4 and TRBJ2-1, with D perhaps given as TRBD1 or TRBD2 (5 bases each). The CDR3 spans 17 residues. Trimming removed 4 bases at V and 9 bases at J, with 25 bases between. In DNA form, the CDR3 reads TGTGCCAGCAGTTCCACATTACTCCGGGACCCTTCGGGTGAGCAGTTCTTC. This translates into CASSSTLLRDPSGEQFF.

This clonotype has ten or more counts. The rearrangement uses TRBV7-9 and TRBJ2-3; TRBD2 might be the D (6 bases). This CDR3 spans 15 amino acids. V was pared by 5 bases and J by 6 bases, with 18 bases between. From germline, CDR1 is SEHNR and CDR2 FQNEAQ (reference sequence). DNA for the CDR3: TGTGCCAGCAGCGAGACTAGACAATCGTGGGATACGCAGTATTTT. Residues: CASSETRQSWDTQYF. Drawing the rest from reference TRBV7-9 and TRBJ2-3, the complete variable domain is DTGVSQNPRHKITKRGQNVTFRCDPISEHNRLYWYRQTLGQGPEFLTYFQNEAQLEKSRLLSDRFSAERPKGSFSTLEIQRTEQGDSAMYLCASSETRQSWDTQYFGPGTRLTVL.

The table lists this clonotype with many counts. The CDR3: CASSKPGQGAGGYTF. The CDR3 DNA reads TGTGCCAGCAGTAAACCGGGACAGGGGGCCGGTGGCTACACCTTC. V usage is TRBV6-5 and J usage is TRBJ1-2; 12 bases are a match to TRBD1. V dropped 5 bases and J dropped 7; count of bases not matched to a gene: 8. CDR1 MNHEY and CDR2 SVGAGI come from the germline V gene. The CDR3 runs 15 residues.